This T cell receptor (beta chain) was found in a study of T cell repertoires in cytomegalovirus infection. Whole-study context: Public signatures in TCR beta pointed to CMV infection and matching HLA type. Study-level findings and limits: Cumulative public TCR beta family frequency identified CMV carriers with the relevant HLA.

This clonotype was seen only a few times. The target antigen is unknown. The CDR3 runs 17 residues. The V segment lost 7 bases and the J segment 4 bases; nucleotides outside the gene matches: 10. Per germline, CDR1 LNHDA and CDR2 SQIVND (reference sequence). One entry per CDR3 protein, called by TCRdb with MiXCR from the reads. The sample carries under 300,000 distinct CDR3 sequences, over 9% recorded once. This TCR derives from a human donor in good health (CMV status not recorded). Some clones in this sample may be carry-over from other donors' samples. The sample was PBMCs. The chain combines TRBV19 with TRBJ2-1; 13 bases are a match to TRBD2. The CDR3 is CASTSRLAGGGYNEQFF. The CDR3 region has the DNA TGTGCCAGTACCTCCCGACTAGCGGGAGGAGGGTACAATGAGCAGTTCTTC.